The 31 T cell receptor beta chains below come from one sample, sequenced in a study of resident and recirculating memory T cells in vitiligo. Only in-frame clones appear in the TCRdb table, and some are missing; sequencing was by immunoSEQ multiplex PCR. The data hold around 70,000 clones, with approximately 89% observed a single time. The material sequenced was blood. The receptors here all came from a male donor with vitiligo.

This chain connects TRBV28 to TRBJ2-1; tentatively, D is TRBD2 (6 bases). Germline V lookup: CDR1 MDHEN, CDR2 SYDVKM. This CDR3 region has 13 residues. The ends were cut back, 3 bases at V and 8 bases at J, with 11 bases in the middle. The CDR3 DNA reads as TGTGCCAGCAGTTTGGGGGGAGGTCATGAGCAGTTCTTC. This gives the protein CASSLGGGHEQFF.

The chain couples TRBV7-2 to TRBJ1-1, with a possible D match to TRBD1 (5 bases). V lost 6 bases and J lost 1, with 15 bases in between. Germline V gives CDR1 SGHTA, CDR2 FQGNSA. CDR3 length: 15 amino acids. Here the CDR3 DNA reads TGTGCCAGCAGGCCACGGGGGGGAGCGAACACTGAAGCTTTCTTT. This gives the protein CASRPRGGANTEAFF.

V and J are TRBV5-1 and TRBJ1-1, with 7 bases matching TRBD1. This CDR3 contains 17 residues. CDR1 SGHRS and CDR2 YFSETQ come from the germline V gene. The J segment lost 0 bases and the V segment lost 8 bases, leaving 16 bases of the junction unmatched. Here the CDR3 reads CASSLTGNGPMNTEAFF. The CDR3 coding sequence is TGCGCCAGTTCCCTGACAGGGAATGGGCCCATGAACACTGAAGCTTTCTTT.

CDR3 DNA: TGTGCCAGTAATCCTAACGCCGGGGACTATGGCTACACCTTC. Amino acids: CASNPNAGDYGYTF. The chain links TRBV19 to TRBJ1-2; D gene ambiguous. CDR1 LNHDA and CDR2 SQIVND come from the germline V gene (reference sequence). Trimming pared 7 bases from V and 3 bases from J, leaving 15 bases between. CDR3 length equals 14 residues.

By share of the sample, this clone is medium-sized. This rearrangement joins TRBV6-1 to TRBJ1-2; tentative D call: TRBD1 (5 bases). The CDR3 is 16 residues long. Trimming stripped 2 bases from V and 5 bases from J, with 18 bases between. Germline V lookup: CDR1 MNHNS, CDR2 SASEGT. This chain's CDR3 is CASSEWGGSRIYGYTF. CDR3 in DNA: TGTGCCAGCAGTGAATGGGGGGGGAGTAGGATATATGGCTACACCTTC.

The rearrangement joins TRBV19 to TRBJ2-2; perhaps TRBD1 as D (6 bases). CDR3 length: 13 amino acids. Trimming took off 4 bases at V and 6 bases at J, with 9 bases between the two ends. In germline, CDR1 is LNHDA, CDR2 SQIVND (reference sequence). CDR3 nucleotide sequence: TGTGCCAGTAGTACAGGGGTCCCCGGGGAGCTGTTTTTT. Amino acid sequence: CASSTGVPGELFF.

J is TRBJ2-2 and V is TRBV28, with D hard to call. This CDR3 is built from 14 residues. Germline V gives CDR1 MDHEN, CDR2 SYDVKM. The V gene lost 5 bases and the J gene lost 4 bases, with 11 bases spanning the gap. The CDR3 coding sequence is TGTGCCAGCAGTGGCTCGAAAGTCACCGGGGAGCTGTTTTTT. It yields the protein CASSGSKVTGELFF.

V usage is TRBV5-6 and J usage is TRBJ2-2; the match to TRBD1 covers 11 bases. CDR3 length: 15 residues. J was trimmed by 6 bases and V by 0 bases; bases with no gene match: 1. Germline assignment: CDR1 SGHDT and CDR2 YYEEEE. The CDR3, as DNA: TGTGCCAGCAGCTTGGAGGGACAGGGGGCCGGGGAGCTGTTTTTT. Residues: CASSLEGQGAGELFF.

The chain recombines TRBV6-5 with TRBJ2-2; maybe TRBD1 (6 bases). V lost 2 bases, J lost 3 bases, and 13 bases lay in between. The germline V gene encodes CDR1 MNHEY and CDR2 SVGAGI. The CDR3 is 16 amino acids. As DNA, the CDR3 is TGTGCCAGCAGTTACCGGACAGACCCCTACACCGGGGAGCTGTTTTTT. It codes for CASSYRTDPYTGELFF.

The chain carries TRBV27 and TRBJ1-6, with D unclear. From germline, CDR1 is MNHEY and CDR2 SMNVEV (reference sequence). V shed 3 bases and J shed 7 bases, with 10 bases lying between them. CDR3 size: 14 residues. The CDR3 sequence is CASSLERKNSPLHF. Written as DNA, the CDR3 is TGTGCCAGCAGTTTGGAGCGGAAGAATTCACCCCTCCACTTT.

The rearrangement joins TRBV4-2 to TRBJ2-1, with 10 bases fitting TRBD1. CDR3 length: 17 amino acids. The ends lost 0 bases at V and 4 bases at J; junction bases unmatched: 6. Per germline, CDR1 LGHNA and CDR2 YNFKEQ. In DNA form, the CDR3 reads TGTGCCAGCAGCCAAGATCGGGACAGGGGCCTTTACAATGAGCAGTTCTTC. It specifies CASSQDRDRGLYNEQFF.

The chain carries TRBV12-5 and TRBJ1-6; 8 nucleotides agree with TRBD1. Per the germline V gene, CDR1 is LGHNT and CDR2 is FRNRAP. CDR3 length: 14 residues. V lost 6 bases and J lost 10; bases outside the gene matches: 8. The CDR3 bases are TGTGCTAGTGGCCTGGGACAGGTTAGCTCACCCCTCCACTTT. Protein: CASGLGQVSSPLHF.

The chain couples TRBV15 to TRBJ2-5; 10 nucleotides match TRBD1. The CDR3 runs to 14 residues. Germline V gives CDR1 LNHNV, CDR2 YYDKDF (reference sequence). V lost 5 bases, J lost 4 bases, and 4 bases stayed unmatched. CDR3: CATSDGQGGETQYF. CDR3 nucleotides: TGTGCCACCAGCGATGGACAGGGGGGAGAGACCCAGTACTTC. Looking up the rest from reference TRBV15 and TRBJ2-5 gives the full variable domain: DAMVIQNPRYQVTQFGKPVTLSCSQTLNHNVMYWYQQKSSQAPKLLFHYYDKDFNNEADTPDNFQSRRPNTSFCFLDIRSPGLGDTAMYLCATSDGQGGETQYFGPGTRLLVL.

V is TRBV10-3 and J is TRBJ2-3; 8 nucleotides agree with TRBD1. Germline V gives CDR1 ENHRY, CDR2 SYGVKD. The CDR3 has 13 residues. V lost 9 bases and J lost 4; bases outside the gene matches: 6. The CDR3 DNA reads TGTGCCATAAGGACAGGGAGTTCAGATACGCAGTATTTT. Amino acids: CAIRTGSSDTQYF.

The CDR3 is CSATTGVSTEAFF. The CDR3 nucleotides are TGCAGCGCTACAACGGGGGTCAGCACTGAAGCTTTCTTT. The V gene is TRBV29-1, the J gene TRBJ1-1; maybe TRBD1 (5 bases). V lost 7 bases and J lost 4, with 16 bases in between. The germline V gene has CDR1 SQVTM and CDR2 ANQGSEA. This CDR3 spans 13 amino acids.

The chain couples TRBV19 to TRBJ1-6; the D gene is possibly TRBD1 (5 bases). The germline CDR1 and CDR2 sequences are LNHDA and SQIVND (reference sequence). The length of the CDR3 is 15 residues. The ends were cut back, 3 bases at V and 7 bases at J, with 13 bases in the middle. Here the CDR3 reads CASSMGSGNNSPLHF. The CDR3 DNA reads TGTGCCAGTAGTATGGGGTCAGGGAACAATTCACCCCTCCACTTT.

The chain joins TRBV23-1 to TRBJ1-6; D is undetermined. TRBV23-1 is noted as an ORF with a role that remains uncertain. The CDR3 loop spans 14 amino acids. V was shortened by 7 bases and J by 6 bases, with 13 bases between the two germline ends. The CDR3 nucleotides read TGCGCCAGCACCCCGGCCGGAGTTAATTCACCCCTCCACTTT. It codes for CASTPAGVNSPLHF.

The chain has TRBV2 and TRBJ2-7; the D is unclear. Trimming took off 10 bases at V and 2 bases at J, with 9 bases between the two ends. CDR3 size: 11 residues. CDR1 SNHLY and CDR2 FYNNEI come from the germline V gene. The CDR3 nucleotides read TGTGCCACCCACGGAGCCTACGAGCAGTACTTC. Encoded protein: CATHGAYEQYF.

The chain employs TRBV30 and TRBJ2-7; 7 bases fit TRBD1. This CDR3 is 13 amino acids long. V shed 4 bases and J 6 bases; nucleotides not matched to a gene: 9. The germline V gene has CDR1 GTSNPN and CDR2 SVGIG (reference sequence). The CDR3 nucleotides read TGTGCCTGGAAAACGGGACAGAGGAGCGAGCAGTACTTC. It translates to CAWKTGQRSEQYF.

The gene calls are TRBV9 and TRBJ2-3; 8 positions agree with TRBD2. The length of the CDR3 is 16 residues. Germline-derived CDR1 and CDR2 are SGDLS and YYNGEE. V was pared by 4 bases and J by 3 bases, with 10 bases of the junction left unmatched. The chain's CDR3 is CASSPVGGAGTDTQYF. The CDR3 DNA reads as TGTGCCAGCAGCCCGGTCGGGGGGGCTGGTACAGATACGCAGTATTTT. The full variable domain, in which reference TRBV9 and TRBJ2-3 provide the parts outside the CDR3, is DSGVTQTPKHLITATGQRVTLRCSPRSGDLSVYWYQQSLDQGLQFLIQYYNGEERAKGNILERFSAQQFPDLHSELNLSSLELGDSALYFCASSPVGGAGTDTQYFGPGTRLTVL.

This chain connects TRBV6-1 to TRBJ2-2; 9 positions agree with TRBD1. The junction had 10 bases not matched to a gene; V was cut back by 3 bases and J by 5 bases. From germline, CDR1 is MNHNS and CDR2 SASEGT. The CDR3 length is 17 residues. CDR3 sequence: CASSDLGGQGRTGELFF. The CDR3 nucleotides are TGTGCCAGCAGTGATCTGGGGGGACAGGGAAGAACCGGGGAGCTGTTTTTT.

The V gene is TRBV19, the J gene TRBJ2-1, with TRBD2 matching over 9 bases. The V gene end was trimmed by 6 bases and the J gene end by 3 bases; junction bases not matched to a gene: 6. Germline CDR1 is LNHDA and CDR2 is SQIVND (reference sequence). This CDR3 is 15 amino acids long. Written as DNA, the CDR3 is TGTGCCAGTAGCGGAGCGGGGGGTATCTACAATGAGCAGTTCTTC. This sequence encodes CASSGAGGIYNEQFF.

The chain links TRBV6-5 to TRBJ1-4; 8 bases are shared with TRBD1. J lost 6 bases, V lost 6 bases, and 9 bases had no gene match. This CDR3 has 15 amino acids. Germline assignment: CDR1 MNHEY and CDR2 SVGAGI. The CDR3 bases are TGTGCCAGCAGCATTCAGGGGGCTAGGGATGAAAAACTGTTTTTT. Its translation: CASSIQGARDEKLFF.

For the CDR3, the DNA is TGTGCCAGCAGTTCAGGGGCCGAGACCCAGTACTTC. Its protein is CASSSGAETQYF. The chain combines TRBV9 with TRBJ2-5, with D perhaps TRBD1 (6 bases). The CDR3 is 12 residues long. The germline V and J ends were trimmed by 5 bases and 5 bases, with 10 bases remaining between them. Per the germline V gene, CDR1 is SGDLS and CDR2 is YYNGEE.

The chain uses TRBV7-6 and TRBJ2-5, with 13 positions matching TRBD2. V shed 2 bases and J 2 bases; nucleotides not matched to a gene: 11. The CDR3 loop spans 19 amino acids. Germline V gene data show CDR1 as SGHVS and CDR2 as FNYEAQ. DNA of the CDR3: TGTGCCAGCAGCTTAACCCCCCCCGGGACTAGCGGGGCGCAAGAGACCCAGTACTTC. Translated: CASSLTPPGTSGAQETQYF.

The chain has TRBV4-3 and TRBJ2-1; unclear D gene. This CDR3 has 14 residues. V lost 4 bases and J 5 bases, leaving 12 bases between the germline ends. Germline assignment: CDR1 LGHNA and CDR2 YSLEER. The DNA of the CDR3 is TGCGCCAGCAGCCCTAGGAACGTAGACAATGAGCAGTTCTTC. Amino acid sequence: CASSPRNVDNEQFF.

The chain is built from TRBV9 and TRBJ2-2, with D possibly being TRBD1 (6 bases). Deletions cut 2 bases from V and 5 bases from J, with 10 bases between. Germline-derived CDR1 and CDR2 are SGDLS and YYNGEE. The CDR3 consists of 14 residues. CDR3 sequence: CASSVQGPTGELFF. The CDR3, as DNA: TGTGCCAGCAGCGTCCAGGGGCCGACCGGGGAGCTGTTTTTT.

V gene TRBV29-1 combines with J gene TRBJ1-1; 7 bases fit TRBD1. V lost 2 bases, J lost 3 bases, and 3 bases stayed unmatched. Germline V gene data show CDR1 as SQVTM and CDR2 as ANQGSEA. The CDR3 runs to 13 residues. CDR3 bases: TGCAGCGTTGAATACAGGGGTGACACTGAAGCTTTCTTT. Its translation: CSVEYRGDTEAFF.

The rearrangement uses TRBV7-3 and TRBJ2-1, with D hard to call. The V end lost 2 bases, the J end lost 9 bases, and 14 bases lay between the germline ends. CDR1 is SGHTA, CDR2 FQGTGA, per germline. CDR3 size: 14 residues. The CDR3 here is CASSLGQFSGEQFF. For the CDR3, the DNA is TGTGCCAGCAGCTTAGGCCAATTTTCGGGTGAGCAGTTCTTC.

V and J are TRBV28 and TRBJ2-3; TRBD1 agrees at 8 bases. Germline CDR1 is MDHEN and CDR2 is SYDVKM. This CDR3 contains 16 residues. J was trimmed by 7 bases and V by 1 base; bases with no gene match: 10. This CDR3 reads CASSLYPGGSGYTQYF. CDR3 DNA sequence: TGTGCCAGCAGTTTATATCCAGGGGGCTCAGGATATACGCAGTATTTT.

This rearrangement joins TRBV4-1 to TRBJ1-2; tentatively, D is TRBD1 (5 bases). Trimming removed 9 bases at V and 5 bases at J, with 10 bases between. The V gene's germline CDR1 is MGHRA and CDR2 YSYEKL. The CDR3 consists of 11 residues. CDR3 nucleotide sequence: TGCGCCAGTCAGGGCCCTTATGGCTACACCTTC. This encodes CASQGPYGYTF.